The clone carrying this TCR beta chain was seen many times. Its antigen is currently unknown. Trimming removed 10 bases from V and 6 bases from J, with 22 bases in between. This CDR3 has 15 residues. Germline V gene lookup returns CDR1 ENHRY and CDR2 SYGVKD. This record comes from a study of beta chain features in type 1 diabetes. Study results and limitations: PCR, the amplification step, might favor shorter templates, equally in patients and controls. A moderate, significant TCRB CDR3 shortening appeared in type 1 diabetes across four CD4+ subsets.

Expressed TCRB transcripts were sequenced because the isolated RNA had all been reverse transcribed beforehand. The data were produced by immunoSEQ multiplex PCR, yet TCRdb's version contains in-frame clones alone and is incomplete. The table includes 300,000 or so clones, roughly a tenth detected once. The sequencing sample was made of central memory CD4+ T cells from blood. The genes are TRBV10-3 and TRBJ2-1; D remains unclear. This clonotype was sampled from a man aged 25 to 45 with type 1 diabetes. DNA of the CDR3: TGTGCCACGGGCGACTCCTCCGGATTTGGCAATGAGCAGTTCTTC. This codes for CATGDSSGFGNEQFF.